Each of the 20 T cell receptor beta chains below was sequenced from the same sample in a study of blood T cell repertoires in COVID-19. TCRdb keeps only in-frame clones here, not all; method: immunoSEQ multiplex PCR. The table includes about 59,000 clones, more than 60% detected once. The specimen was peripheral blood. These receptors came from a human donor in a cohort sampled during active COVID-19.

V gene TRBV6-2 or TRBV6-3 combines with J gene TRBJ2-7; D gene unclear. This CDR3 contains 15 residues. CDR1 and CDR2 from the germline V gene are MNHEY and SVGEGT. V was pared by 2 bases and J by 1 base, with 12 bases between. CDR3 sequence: CASSYTSQNSYEQYF. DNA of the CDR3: TGTGCCAGCAGTTACACATCCCAAAATTCCTACGAGCAGTACTTC.

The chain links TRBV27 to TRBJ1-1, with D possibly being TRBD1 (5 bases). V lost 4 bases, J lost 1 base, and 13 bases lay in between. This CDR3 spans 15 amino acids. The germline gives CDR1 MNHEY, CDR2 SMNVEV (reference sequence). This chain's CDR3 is CASSYWSGGNTEAFF. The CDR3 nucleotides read TGTGCCAGCAGTTACTGGTCCGGGGGGAACACTGAAGCTTTCTTT.

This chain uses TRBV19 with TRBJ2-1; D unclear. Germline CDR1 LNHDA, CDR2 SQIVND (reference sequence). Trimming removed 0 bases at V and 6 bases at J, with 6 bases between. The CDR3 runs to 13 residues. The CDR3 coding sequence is TGTGCCAGTAGTATAGAAGGAGCCAATGAGCAGTTCTTC. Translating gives CASSIEGANEQFF.

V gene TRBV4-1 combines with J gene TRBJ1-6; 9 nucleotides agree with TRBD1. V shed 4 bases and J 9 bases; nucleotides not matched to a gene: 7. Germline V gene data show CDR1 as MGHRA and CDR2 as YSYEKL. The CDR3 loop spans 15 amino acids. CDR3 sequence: CASSPRDREGSPLHF. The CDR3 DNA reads TGCGCCAGCAGCCCCCGGGACAGGGAAGGTTCACCCCTCCACTTT.

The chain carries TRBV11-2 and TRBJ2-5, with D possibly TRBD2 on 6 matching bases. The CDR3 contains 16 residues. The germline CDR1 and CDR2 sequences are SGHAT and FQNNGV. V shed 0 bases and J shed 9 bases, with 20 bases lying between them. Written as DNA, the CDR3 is TGTGCCAGCAGCTTAGATCCGGGACTCAGAGGGGAGGCCCAGTACTTC. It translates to CASSLDPGLRGEAQYF.

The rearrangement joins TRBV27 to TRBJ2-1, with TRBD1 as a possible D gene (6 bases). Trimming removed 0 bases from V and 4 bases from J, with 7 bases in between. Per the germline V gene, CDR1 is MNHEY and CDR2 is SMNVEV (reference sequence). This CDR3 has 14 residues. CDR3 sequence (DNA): TGTGCCAGCAGTTTATCCCAGGGGTACAATGAGCAGTTCTTC. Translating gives CASSLSQGYNEQFF.

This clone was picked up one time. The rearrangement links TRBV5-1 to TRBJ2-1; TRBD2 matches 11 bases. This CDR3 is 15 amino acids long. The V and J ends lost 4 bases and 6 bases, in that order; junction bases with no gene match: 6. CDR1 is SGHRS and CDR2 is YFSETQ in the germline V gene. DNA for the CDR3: TGCGCCAGCAGCGGAGGGACTAGCGGCCTCAATGAGCAGTTCTTC. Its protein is CASSGGTSGLNEQFF.

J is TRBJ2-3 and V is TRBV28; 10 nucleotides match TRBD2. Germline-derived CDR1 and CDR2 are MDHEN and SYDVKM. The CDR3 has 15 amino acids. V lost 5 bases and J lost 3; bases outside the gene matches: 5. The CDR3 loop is CASSPLAGETDTQYF. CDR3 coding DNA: TGTGCCAGCAGTCCCCTAGCGGGAGAAACAGATACGCAGTATTTT.

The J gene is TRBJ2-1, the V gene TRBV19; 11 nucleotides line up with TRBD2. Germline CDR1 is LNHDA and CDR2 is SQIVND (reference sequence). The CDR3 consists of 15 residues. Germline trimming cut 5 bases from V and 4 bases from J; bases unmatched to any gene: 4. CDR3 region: CASSETSGKYNEQFF. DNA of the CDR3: TGTGCCAGTAGTGAGACTAGCGGGAAATACAATGAGCAGTTCTTC.

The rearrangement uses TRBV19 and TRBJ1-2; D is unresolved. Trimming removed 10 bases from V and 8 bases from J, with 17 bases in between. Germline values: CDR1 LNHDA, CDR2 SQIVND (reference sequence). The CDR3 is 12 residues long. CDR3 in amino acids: CATSVRAGGYTF. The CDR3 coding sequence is TGTGCCACCTCAGTGAGGGCTGGGGGCTACACCTTC.

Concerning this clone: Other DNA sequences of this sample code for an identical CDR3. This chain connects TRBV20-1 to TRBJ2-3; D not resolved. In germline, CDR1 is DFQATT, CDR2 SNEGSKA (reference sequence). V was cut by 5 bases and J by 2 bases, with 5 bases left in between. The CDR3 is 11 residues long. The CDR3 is CSAQITDTQYF. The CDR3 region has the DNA TGCAGTGCTCAGATCACAGATACGCAGTATTTT.

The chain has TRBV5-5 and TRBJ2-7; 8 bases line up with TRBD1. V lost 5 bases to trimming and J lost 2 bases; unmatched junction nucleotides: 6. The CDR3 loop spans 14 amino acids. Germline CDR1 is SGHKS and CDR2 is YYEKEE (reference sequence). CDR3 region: CASSSGQATYEQYF. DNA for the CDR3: TGTGCCAGCAGTTCGGGACAGGCGACCTACGAGCAGTACTTC.

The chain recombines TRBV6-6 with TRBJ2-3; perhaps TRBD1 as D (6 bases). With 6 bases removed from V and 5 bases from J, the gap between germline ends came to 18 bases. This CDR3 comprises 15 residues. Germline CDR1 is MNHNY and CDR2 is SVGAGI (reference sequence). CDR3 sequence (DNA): TGTGCCAGCAGCACGGGTCTGGGGGCGTTAGATACGCAGTATTTT. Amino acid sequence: CASSTGLGALDTQYF.

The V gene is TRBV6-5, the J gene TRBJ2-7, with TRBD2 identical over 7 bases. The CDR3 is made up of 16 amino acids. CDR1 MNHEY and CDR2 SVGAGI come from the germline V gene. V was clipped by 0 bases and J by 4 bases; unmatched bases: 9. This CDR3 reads CASSYSAGTGAYEQYF. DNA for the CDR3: TGTGCCAGCAGTTACTCAGCGGGAACAGGAGCATACGAGCAGTACTTC.

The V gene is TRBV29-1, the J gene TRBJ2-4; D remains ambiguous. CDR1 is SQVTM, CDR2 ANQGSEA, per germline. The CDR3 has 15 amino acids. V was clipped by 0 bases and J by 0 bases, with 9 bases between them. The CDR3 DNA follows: TGCAGCGTTGAAGATGGGCGAACAGCCAAAAACATTCAGTACTTC. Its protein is CSVEDGRTAKNIQYF.

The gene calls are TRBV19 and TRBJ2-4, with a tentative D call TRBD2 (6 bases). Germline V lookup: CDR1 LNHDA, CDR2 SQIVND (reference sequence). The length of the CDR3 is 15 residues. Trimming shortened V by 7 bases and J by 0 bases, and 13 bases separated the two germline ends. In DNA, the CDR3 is TGTGCCAGTAAAACTAGCTCTTCAGCCAAAAACATTCAGTACTTC. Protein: CASKTSSSAKNIQYF.

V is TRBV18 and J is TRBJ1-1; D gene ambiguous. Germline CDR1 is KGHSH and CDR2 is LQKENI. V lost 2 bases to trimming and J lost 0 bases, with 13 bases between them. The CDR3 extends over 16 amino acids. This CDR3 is CASSPGGVRMNTEAFF. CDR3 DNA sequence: TGTGCCAGCTCACCAGGCGGGGTGCGGATGAACACTGAAGCTTTCTTT.

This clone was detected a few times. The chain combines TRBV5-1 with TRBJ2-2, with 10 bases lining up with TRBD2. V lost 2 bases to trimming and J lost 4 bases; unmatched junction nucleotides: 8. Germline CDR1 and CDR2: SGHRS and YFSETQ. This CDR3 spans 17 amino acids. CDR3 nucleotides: TGCGCCAGCAGCTTAGCTAGCGGGAGTAAAGGCACCGGGGAGCTGTTTTTT. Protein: CASSLASGSKGTGELFF. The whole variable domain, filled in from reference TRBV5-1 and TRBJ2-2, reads KAGVTQTPRYLIKTRGQQVTLSCSPISGHRSVSWYQQTPGQGLQFLFEYFSETQRNKGNFPGRFSGRQFSNSRSEMNVSTLELGDSALYLCASSLASGSKGTGELFFGEGSRLTVL.

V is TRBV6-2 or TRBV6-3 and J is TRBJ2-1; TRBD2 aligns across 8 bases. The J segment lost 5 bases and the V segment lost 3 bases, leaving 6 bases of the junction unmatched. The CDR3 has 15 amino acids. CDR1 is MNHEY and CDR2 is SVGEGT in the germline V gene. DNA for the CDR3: TGTGCCAGCAGTTATCAAGGGACTAGTAACAATGAGCAGTTCTTC. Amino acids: CASSYQGTSNNEQFF.

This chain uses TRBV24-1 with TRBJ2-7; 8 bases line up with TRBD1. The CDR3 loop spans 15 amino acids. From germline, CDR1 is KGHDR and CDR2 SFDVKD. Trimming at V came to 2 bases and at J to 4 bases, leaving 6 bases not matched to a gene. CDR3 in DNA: TGTGCCACCAGTGATTCGACAGGGGAAAAATACGAGCAGTACTTC. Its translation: CATSDSTGEKYEQYF.